One and the same sample provided the 18 T cell receptor beta chains below, sequenced in a study of identical twins. TCRdb re-analysed the 5' RACE reads in MiXCR, keeping a single row per CDR3 protein. The repertoire holds about 460,000 distinct CDR3 sequences, with more than 13% as singletons. These sequences were also reported in another study, on yellow fever vaccine responses in identical twins.

The sequenced sample was CD4+ T cells sorted from blood. These receptors all come from a woman between 18 and 29 years old in good health.

This chain connects TRBV20-1 to TRBJ2-1; no firm D call. The CDR3 covers 12 residues. The V gene lost 3 bases and the J gene lost 6 bases, with 9 bases spanning the gap. Germline V gene lookup returns CDR1 DFQATT and CDR2 SNEGSKA (reference sequence). The CDR3 DNA reads as TGCAGTGCTAGTGGGCACTTCAATGAGCAGTTCTTC. This sequence encodes CSASGHFNEQFF.

V gene TRBV4-1 combines with J gene TRBJ2-1; a weak D match, TRBD2 (6 bases). In germline, CDR1 is MGHRA, CDR2 YSYEKL. This CDR3 is 15 amino acids long. V lost 1 base and J 2 bases, leaving 9 bases between the germline ends. DNA for the CDR3: TGCGCCAGCAGCCAAGTTAAGCGGGCCTACAATGAGCAGTTCTTC. Protein product: CASSQVKRAYNEQFF.

This clonotype was recorded a few times. The V call is TRBV6-1, the J call TRBJ2-7; 11 bases are shared with TRBD2. The CDR3 loop spans 15 amino acids. V shed 6 bases, J shed 3 bases, and the junction held 7 bases outside the gene matches. CDR1 is MNHNS and CDR2 is SASEGT in the germline V gene. The CDR3 DNA reads TGTGCCAGCAGACCCCCGGGACTAGCGGACTACGAGCAGTACTTC. It yields the protein CASRPPGLADYEQYF.

The chain joins TRBV7-9 to TRBJ1-6; 9 nucleotides match TRBD1. The ends lost 3 bases at V and 6 bases at J; junction bases unmatched: 3. Germline V gene sequence: CDR1 SEHNR, CDR2 FQNEAQ (reference sequence). CDR3 length equals 15 residues. The CDR3, as DNA: TGTGCCAGCAGCTTTATGGACAGGGGTAATTCACCCCTCCACTTT. This gives the protein CASSFMDRGNSPLHF.

This clonotype was counted only a few times. This chain joins TRBV29-1 and TRBJ2-7; possibly TRBD2 for D (6 bases). Germline V gene data show CDR1 as SQVTM and CDR2 as ANQGSEA. Deletions cut 0 bases from V and 9 bases from J, with 9 bases between. The CDR3 extends over 11 amino acids. The chain's CDR3 is CSVEDGLTQYF. CDR3 in DNA: TGCAGCGTTGAAGATGGACTAACGCAGTACTTC.

The table lists this clonotype with many counts. V gene TRBV25-1 combines with J gene TRBJ1-2, with 8 bases matching TRBD1. J was trimmed by 5 bases and V by 4 bases; bases with no gene match: 6. This CDR3 has 14 residues. Germline-derived CDR1 and CDR2 are MGHDK and SYGVNS. The CDR3 protein is CASSVPGQAYGYTF. CDR3 DNA: TGTGCCAGCAGTGTGCCGGGACAGGCATATGGCTACACCTTC.

The rearrangement uses TRBV29-1 and TRBJ2-2; D remains unclear. Trimming removed 4 bases at V and 3 bases at J, with 12 bases between. CDR3 size: 14 residues. In germline, CDR1 is SQVTM, CDR2 ANQGSEA. The CDR3 nucleotides are TGCAGCGTTGCTGTGGCCCGCTACACCGGGGAGCTGTTTTTT. It is translated as CSVAVARYTGELFF.

Only a few counts were recorded for this clonotype. The chain combines TRBV5-1 with TRBJ2-2, with D unresolved. V lost 1 base and J lost 4, with 5 bases in between. The germline gives CDR1 SGHRS, CDR2 YFSETQ. CDR3 length equals 13 residues. The chain's CDR3 is CASSLKVTGELFF. CDR3 DNA: TGCGCCAGCAGCTTGAAGGTCACCGGGGAGCTGTTTTTT. Variable domain in full (rest from reference TRBV5-1 and TRBJ2-2): KAGVTQTPRYLIKTRGQQVTLSCSPISGHRSVSWYQQTPGQGLQFLFEYFSETQRNKGNFPGRFSGRQFSNSRSEMNVSTLELGDSALYLCASSLKVTGELFFGEGSRLTVL.

This chain uses TRBV18 with TRBJ2-1; perhaps TRBD1 as D (5 bases). V lost 3 bases to trimming and J lost 4 bases, with 13 bases between them. The CDR3 covers 15 residues. CDR1 KGHSH and CDR2 LQKENI come from the germline V gene. The CDR3 DNA reads as TGTGCCAGCTCACCCCTCCCAGGGTGGTACAATGAGCAGTTCTTC. It specifies CASSPLPGWYNEQFF.

This chain connects TRBV11-2 to TRBJ2-4; D not resolved. CDR3 size: 18 residues. CDR1 and CDR2 from the germline V gene are SGHAT and FQNNGV. Trimming removed 7 bases at V and 7 bases at J, with 29 bases between. DNA of the CDR3: TGTGCCAGCAAGTCTTTCCCCGTGGTCAATCCCACCCGGAACATTCAGTACTTC. It is translated as CASKSFPVVNPTRNIQYF. The full variable domain, its missing parts supplied by reference TRBV11-2 and TRBJ2-4, is EAGVAQSPRYKIIEKRQSVAFWCNPISGHATLYWYQQILGQGPKLLIQFQNNGVVDDSQLPKDRFSAERLKGVDSTLKIQPAKLEDSAVYLCASKSFPVVNPTRNIQYFGAGTRLSVL.

The chain is built from TRBV11-2 and TRBJ2-1; 15 bases fit TRBD2. After removal of 6 bases from V and 1 base from J, the junction contained 10 bases not matched to a gene. The CDR3 spans 19 residues. Germline V gene sequence: CDR1 SGHAT, CDR2 FQNNGV. DNA for the CDR3: TGTGCCAGCAGATCACCGGGACTAGCGGGGGGCGGGTCCTACAATGAGCAGTTCTTC. The encoded protein is CASRSPGLAGGGSYNEQFF.

V usage is TRBV6-1 and J usage is TRBJ1-5, with 8 bases identical to TRBD1. V shed 6 bases, J shed 5 bases, and the junction held 9 bases outside the gene matches. This CDR3 contains 15 residues. Per germline, CDR1 MNHNS and CDR2 SASEGT. The CDR3 bases are TGTGCCAGCAGAGATCAGACAGGGGTGGATCAGCCCCAGCATTTT. This sequence encodes CASRDQTGVDQPQHF.

The chain employs TRBV5-6 and TRBJ2-7, with 10 bases aligning to TRBD2. V was clipped by 2 bases and J by 3 bases; unmatched bases: 8. Germline CDR1 and CDR2: SGHDT and YYEEEE. The CDR3 contains 16 residues. The DNA for the CDR3 is TGTGCCAGCAGCTTCCGAGGACTAGCGGAGTTCTACGAGCAGTACTTC. Encoded protein: CASSFRGLAEFYEQYF.

A few counts support this clonotype. The rearrangement uses TRBV2 and TRBJ2-1; D perhaps matches TRBD1 (6 bases). The V end was cut by 7 bases, the J end by 0 bases, with 13 bases between. The CDR3 length is 15 residues. Germline V CDR1 and CDR2: SNHLY, FYNNEI. The CDR3 DNA sequence: TGTGCCAGCATCTCTTCAGGGGTCTCCTACAATGAGCAGTTCTTC. This codes for CASISSGVSYNEQFF.

V and J are TRBV9 and TRBJ2-3; D is undetermined. CDR3 length: 15 residues. The V gene's germline CDR1 is SGDLS and CDR2 YYNGEE. Trimming cost V 4 bases and J 2 bases, with 14 bases left between them. CDR3 in DNA: TGTGCCAGCAGCCCCCGTGGGGAAACCACAGATACGCAGTATTTT. This codes for CASSPRGETTDTQYF.

V and J are TRBV20-1 and TRBJ2-3; D may correspond to TRBD1 or TRBD2 (6 bases each). The CDR3 loop spans 14 amino acids. The germline V gene encodes CDR1 DFQATT and CDR2 SNEGSKA (reference sequence). Deletions cut 5 bases from V and 6 bases from J, with 18 bases between. CDR3 amino acids: CSAVIADRWDTQYF. CDR3 DNA: TGCAGTGCTGTTATAGCGGACAGATGGGATACGCAGTATTTT.

A few counts support this clonotype. The chain uses TRBV12-3 or TRBV12-4 and TRBJ1-6, with 7 positions matching TRBD1. V lost 8 bases to trimming and J lost 14 bases; unmatched junction nucleotides: 15. There are 14 residues in the CDR3. The CDR3 here is CASSSGTVAIALHF. DNA for the CDR3: TGTGCCAGCTCCTCCGGGACAGTCGCTATTGCCCTCCACTTT.

This clonotype was detected only a few times. The rearrangement joins TRBV29-1 to TRBJ2-7; the match to TRBD1 covers 10 bases. This CDR3 is 14 amino acids long. Unmatched junction bases numbered 7, after V lost 3 bases and J lost 5 bases. The germline gives CDR1 SQVTM, CDR2 ANQGSEA. CDR3 in DNA: TGCAGCGTTGACAGAGGGACAGGGGTCCACGAGCAGTACTTC. It specifies CSVDRGTGVHEQYF.